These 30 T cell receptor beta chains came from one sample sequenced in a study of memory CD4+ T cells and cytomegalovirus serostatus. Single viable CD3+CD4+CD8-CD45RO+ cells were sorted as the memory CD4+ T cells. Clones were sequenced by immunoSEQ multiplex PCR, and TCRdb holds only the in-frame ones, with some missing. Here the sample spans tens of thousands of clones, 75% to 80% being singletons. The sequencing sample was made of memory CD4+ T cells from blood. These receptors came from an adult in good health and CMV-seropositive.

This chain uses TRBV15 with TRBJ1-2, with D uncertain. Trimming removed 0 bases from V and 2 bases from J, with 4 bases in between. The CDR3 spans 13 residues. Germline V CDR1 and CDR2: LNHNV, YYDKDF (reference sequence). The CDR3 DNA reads TGTGCCACCAGCAGAGAGGTCAACTATGGCTACACCTTC. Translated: CATSREVNYGYTF.

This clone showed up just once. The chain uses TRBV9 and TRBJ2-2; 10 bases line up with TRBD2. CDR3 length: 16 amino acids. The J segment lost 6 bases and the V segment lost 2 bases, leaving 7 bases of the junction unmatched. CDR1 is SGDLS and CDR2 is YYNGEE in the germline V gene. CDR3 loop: CASSVQRGGLPGELFF. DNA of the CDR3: TGTGCCAGCAGCGTCCAGCGGGGGGGCCTCCCCGGGGAGCTGTTTTTT. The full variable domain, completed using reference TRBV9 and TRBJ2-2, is DSGVTQTPKHLITATGQRVTLRCSPRSGDLSVYWYQQSLDQGLQFLIQYYNGEERAKGNILERFSAQQFPDLHSELNLSSLELGDSALYFCASSVQRGGLPGELFFGEGSRLTVL.

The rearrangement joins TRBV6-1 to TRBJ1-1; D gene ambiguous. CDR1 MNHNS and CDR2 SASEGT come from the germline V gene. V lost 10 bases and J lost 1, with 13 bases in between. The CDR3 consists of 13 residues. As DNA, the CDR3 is TGTGCCACCAAGAACTGGGAGAACACTGAAGCTTTCTTT. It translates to CATKNWENTEAFF.

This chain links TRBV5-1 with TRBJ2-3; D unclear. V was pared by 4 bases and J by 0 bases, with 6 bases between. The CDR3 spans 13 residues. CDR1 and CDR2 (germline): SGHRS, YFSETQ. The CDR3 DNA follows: TGCGCCAGCAGCCTTCTGAGCACAGATACGCAGTATTTT. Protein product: CASSLLSTDTQYF.

The CDR3 DNA is TGTGCCACGAGACCGGGACAGACTGACGCAGATACGCAGTATTTT. Its translation: CATRPGQTDADTQYF. The V call is TRBV10-3, the J call TRBJ2-3; 7 bases match TRBD1. Trimming removed 10 bases from V and 4 bases from J; junction bases left unmatched: 14. The CDR3 is 15 residues long. The germline gives CDR1 ENHRY, CDR2 SYGVKD.

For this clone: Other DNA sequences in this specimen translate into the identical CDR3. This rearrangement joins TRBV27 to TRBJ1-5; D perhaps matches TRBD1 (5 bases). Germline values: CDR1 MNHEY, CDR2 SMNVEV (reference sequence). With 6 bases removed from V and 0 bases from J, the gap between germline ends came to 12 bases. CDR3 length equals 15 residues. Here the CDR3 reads CASREQAYSNQPQHF. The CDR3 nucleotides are TGTGCCAGCAGGGAACAGGCGTATAGCAATCAGCCCCAGCATTTT.

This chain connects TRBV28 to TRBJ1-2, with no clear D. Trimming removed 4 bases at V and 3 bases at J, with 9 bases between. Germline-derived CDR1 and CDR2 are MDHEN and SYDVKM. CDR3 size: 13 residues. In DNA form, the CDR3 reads TGTGCCAGCAGTTCCCCAAAATACTATGGCTACACCTTC. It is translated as CASSSPKYYGYTF.

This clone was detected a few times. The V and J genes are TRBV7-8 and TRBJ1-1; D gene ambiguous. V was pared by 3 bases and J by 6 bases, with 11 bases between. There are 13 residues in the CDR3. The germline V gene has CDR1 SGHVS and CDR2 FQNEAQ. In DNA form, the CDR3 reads TGTGCCAGCAGCTTCCGCGAGTATTCTGAAGCTTTCTTT. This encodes CASSFREYSEAFF.

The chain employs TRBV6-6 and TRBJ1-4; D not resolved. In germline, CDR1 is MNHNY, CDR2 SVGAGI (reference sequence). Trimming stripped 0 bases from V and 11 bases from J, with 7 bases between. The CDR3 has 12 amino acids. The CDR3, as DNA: TGTGCCAGCAGTTACTCCACGGAGAAACTGTTTTTT. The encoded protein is CASSYSTEKLFF.

The CDR3 reads CASSLKLGASTDTQYF. CDR3 nucleotides: TGTGCCAGTAGTCTTAAGTTAGGCGCTAGCACAGATACGCAGTATTTT. The chain is built from TRBV19 and TRBJ2-3, with D unclear. V lost 5 bases and J lost 0, with 15 bases in between. The length of the CDR3 is 16 residues. Germline V gene lookup returns CDR1 LNHDA and CDR2 SQIVND (reference sequence). The full variable domain, its missing parts supplied by reference TRBV19 and TRBJ2-3, is DGGITQSPKYLFRKEGQNVTLSCEQNLNHDAMYWYRQDPGQGLRLIYYSQIVNDFQKGDIAEGYSVSREKKESFPLTVTSAQKNPTAFYLCASSLKLGASTDTQYFGPGTRLTVL.

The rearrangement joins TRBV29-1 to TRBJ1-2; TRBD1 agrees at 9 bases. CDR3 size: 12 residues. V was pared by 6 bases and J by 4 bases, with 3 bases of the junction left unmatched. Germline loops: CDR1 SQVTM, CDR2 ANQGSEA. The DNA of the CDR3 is TGCAGCGTGGAGGGACAGGGCTATGGCTACACCTTC. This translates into CSVEGQGYGYTF.

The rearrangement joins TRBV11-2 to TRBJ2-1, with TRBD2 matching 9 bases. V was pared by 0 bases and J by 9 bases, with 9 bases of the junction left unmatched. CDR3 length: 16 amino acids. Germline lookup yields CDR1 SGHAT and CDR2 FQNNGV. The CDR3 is CASSLDRLAGVSEQFF. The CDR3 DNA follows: TGTGCCAGCAGCTTAGATCGATTAGCGGGGGTGAGTGAGCAGTTCTTC.

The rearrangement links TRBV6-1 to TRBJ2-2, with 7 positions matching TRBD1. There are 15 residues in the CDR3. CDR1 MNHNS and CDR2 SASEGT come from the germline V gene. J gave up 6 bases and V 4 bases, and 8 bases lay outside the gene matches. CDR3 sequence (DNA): TGTGCCAGCAGTGGGATTGAGGGGGCCGCCGGGGAGCTGTTTTTT. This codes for CASSGIEGAAGELFF.

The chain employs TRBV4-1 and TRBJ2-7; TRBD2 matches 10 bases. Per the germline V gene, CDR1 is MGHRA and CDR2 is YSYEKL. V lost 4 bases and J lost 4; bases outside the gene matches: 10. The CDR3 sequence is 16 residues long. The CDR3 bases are TGCGCCAGCAGCCGCTTAGCGGGAGGTGGAGGATACGAGCAGTACTTC. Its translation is CASSRLAGGGGYEQYF.

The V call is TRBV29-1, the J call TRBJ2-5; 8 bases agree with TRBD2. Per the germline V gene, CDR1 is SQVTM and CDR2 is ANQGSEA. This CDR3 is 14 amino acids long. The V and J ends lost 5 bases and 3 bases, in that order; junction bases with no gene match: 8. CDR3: CSVNTGSGEETQYF. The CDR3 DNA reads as TGCAGCGTTAACACGGGTAGCGGGGAAGAGACCCAGTACTTC. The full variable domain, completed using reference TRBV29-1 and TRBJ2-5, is SAVISQKPSRDICQRGTSLTIQCQVDSQVTMMFWYRQQPGQSLTLIATANQGSEATYESGFVIDKFPISRPNLTFSTLTVSNMSPEDSSIYLCSVNTGSGEETQYFGPGTRLLVL.

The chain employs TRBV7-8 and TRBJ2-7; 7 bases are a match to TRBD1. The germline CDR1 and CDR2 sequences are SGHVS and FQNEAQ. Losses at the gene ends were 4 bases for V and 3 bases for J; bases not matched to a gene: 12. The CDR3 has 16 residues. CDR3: CASSSRSGQTLYEQYF. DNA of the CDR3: TGTGCCAGCAGCTCCCGGTCGGGACAGACTCTCTACGAGCAGTACTTC.

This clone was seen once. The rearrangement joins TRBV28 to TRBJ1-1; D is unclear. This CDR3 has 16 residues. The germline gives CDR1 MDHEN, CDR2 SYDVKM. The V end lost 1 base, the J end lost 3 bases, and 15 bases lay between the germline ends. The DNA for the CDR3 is TGTGCCAGCAGTTTATTCCCCCGGGGAGCCTACACTGAAGCTTTCTTT. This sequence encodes CASSLFPRGAYTEAFF.

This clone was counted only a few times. The CDR3 sequence is CASTELSSYEQYF. CDR3 nucleotides: TGTGCCAGCACCGAACTGAGCTCCTACGAGCAGTACTTC. The chain uses TRBV7-2 and TRBJ2-7; D remains ambiguous. Germline-derived CDR1 and CDR2 are SGHTA and FQGNSA. CDR3 length: 13 amino acids. Trimming left V 7 bases short and J 0 bases short, with 10 bases between.

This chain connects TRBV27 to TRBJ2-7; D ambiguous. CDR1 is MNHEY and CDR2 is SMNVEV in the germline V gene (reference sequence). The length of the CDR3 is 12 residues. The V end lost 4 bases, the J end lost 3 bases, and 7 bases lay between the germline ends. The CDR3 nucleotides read TGTGCCAGCAGTTACCTCTTCTACGAGCAGTACTTC. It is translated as CASSYLFYEQYF.

Here the CDR3 reads CASSVQGAEPKQYF. CDR3 DNA sequence: TGTGCCAGCAGTGTACAGGGGGCTGAGCCCAAGCAGTACTTC. V is TRBV6-1 and J is TRBJ2-7; 9 nucleotides agree with TRBD1. The J segment lost 8 bases and the V segment lost 4 bases, leaving 9 bases of the junction unmatched. The CDR3 totals 14 residues. Germline V gene sequence: CDR1 MNHNS, CDR2 SASEGT.

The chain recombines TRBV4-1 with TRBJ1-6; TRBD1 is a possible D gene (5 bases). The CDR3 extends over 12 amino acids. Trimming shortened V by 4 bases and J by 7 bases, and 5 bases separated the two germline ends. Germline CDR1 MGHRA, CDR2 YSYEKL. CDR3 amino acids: CASSRDNSPLHF. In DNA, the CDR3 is TGCGCCAGCAGCCGGGACAATTCACCCCTCCACTTT.

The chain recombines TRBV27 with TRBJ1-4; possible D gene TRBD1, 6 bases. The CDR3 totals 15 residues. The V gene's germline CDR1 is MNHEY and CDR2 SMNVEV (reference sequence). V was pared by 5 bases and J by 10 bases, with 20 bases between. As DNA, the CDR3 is TGTGCCAGCAGTGAGGGTTTGGCAGGGGAGGTAAAACTGTTTTTT. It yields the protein CASSEGLAGEVKLFF.

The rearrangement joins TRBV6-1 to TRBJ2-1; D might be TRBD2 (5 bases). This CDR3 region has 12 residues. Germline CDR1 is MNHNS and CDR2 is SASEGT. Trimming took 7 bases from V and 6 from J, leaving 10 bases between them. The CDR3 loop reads CASTFRGNEQFF. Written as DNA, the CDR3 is TGTGCCAGCACTTTTCGGGGCAATGAGCAGTTCTTC.

DNA of the CDR3: TGTGCCATCAGTGAGTCGAGAGCACAGGGGGCTAGCGGGGGAAAATCTAAGACCGGGGAGCTGTTTTTT. It is translated as CAISESRAQGASGGKSKTGELFF. This chain connects TRBV10-3 to TRBJ2-2; TRBD2 might be the D (10 bases). The CDR3 is 23 residues long. Germline assignment: CDR1 ENHRY and CDR2 SYGVKD. With 0 bases removed from V and 5 bases from J, the gap between germline ends came to 34 bases.

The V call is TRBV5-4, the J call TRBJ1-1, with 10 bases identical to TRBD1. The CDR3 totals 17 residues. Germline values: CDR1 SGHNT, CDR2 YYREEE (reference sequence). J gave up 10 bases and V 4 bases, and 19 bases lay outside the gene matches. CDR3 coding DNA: TGTGCCAGCAGCCCTCCTGGGGGGGACAGGGGTATTATCGGAGCTTTCTTT. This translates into CASSPPGGDRGIIGAFF.

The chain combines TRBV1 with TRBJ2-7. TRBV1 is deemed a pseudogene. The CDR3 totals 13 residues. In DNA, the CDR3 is TGCACCAGCACTTCGGACGCCTACTACGAGCAGTACTTC. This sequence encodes CTSTSDAYYEQYF.

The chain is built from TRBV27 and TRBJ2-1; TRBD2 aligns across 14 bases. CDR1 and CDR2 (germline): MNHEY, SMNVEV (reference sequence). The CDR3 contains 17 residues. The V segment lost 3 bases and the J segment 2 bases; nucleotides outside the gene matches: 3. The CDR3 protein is CASSLGTSGSTYNEQFF. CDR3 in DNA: TGTGCCAGCAGTTTGGGGACTAGCGGGAGTACCTACAATGAGCAGTTCTTC.

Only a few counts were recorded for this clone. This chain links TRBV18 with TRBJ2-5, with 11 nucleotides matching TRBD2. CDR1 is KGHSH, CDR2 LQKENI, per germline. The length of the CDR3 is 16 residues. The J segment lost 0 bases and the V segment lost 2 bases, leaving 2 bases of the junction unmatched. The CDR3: CASSPGGLADQETQYF. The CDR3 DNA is TGTGCCAGCTCACCAGGGGGACTAGCGGACCAAGAGACCCAGTACTTC. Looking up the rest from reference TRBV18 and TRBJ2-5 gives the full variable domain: NAGVMQNPRHLVRRRGQEARLRCSPMKGHSHVYWYRQLPEEGLKFMVYLQKENIIDESGMPKERFSAEFPKEGPSILRIQQVVRGDSAAYFCASSPGGLADQETQYFGPGTRLLVL.

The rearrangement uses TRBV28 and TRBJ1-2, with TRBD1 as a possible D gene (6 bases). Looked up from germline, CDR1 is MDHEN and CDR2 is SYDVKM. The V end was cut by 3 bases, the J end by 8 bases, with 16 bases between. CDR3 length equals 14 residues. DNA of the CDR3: TGTGCCAGCAGTTTGAGGGGGGTGAGCGGGGGCTACACCTTC. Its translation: CASSLRGVSGGYTF.

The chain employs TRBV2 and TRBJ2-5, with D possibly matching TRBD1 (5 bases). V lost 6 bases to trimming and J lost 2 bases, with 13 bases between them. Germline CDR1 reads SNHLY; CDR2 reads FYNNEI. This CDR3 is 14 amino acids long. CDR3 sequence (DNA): TGTGCCAGCAGGGACACCTTGGGGCAAGAGACCCAGTACTTC. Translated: CASRDTLGQETQYF.